The clone carrying this TCR beta chain was seen a single time. Its antigen is not identified. This sample is part of a study of T cell responses to AZD1222 COVID-19 vaccine. General observations from the study: Repertoire sampling was restricted to post-peak T cell response timepoints.

CDR3 length: 16 amino acids. Germline CDR1 and CDR2: MNHNS and SASEGT. V was clipped by 3 bases and J by 0 bases, with 9 bases between them. The protocol was immunoSEQ multiplex PCR, while the TCRdb copy is restricted to in-frame clones and leaves out a portion. The repertoire holds around 90,000 clones, with around nine tenths as singletons. The origin of this receptor is an adult in good health. Material: peripheral blood, obtained on day 0 of AZD1222 vaccination. The chain carries TRBV6-1 and TRBJ2-6; D is undetermined. The CDR3 nucleotides read TGTGCCAGCAGTGACCACAGCCGCTCTGGGGCCAACGTCCTGACTTTC. Translating it yields CASSDHSRSGANVLTF.